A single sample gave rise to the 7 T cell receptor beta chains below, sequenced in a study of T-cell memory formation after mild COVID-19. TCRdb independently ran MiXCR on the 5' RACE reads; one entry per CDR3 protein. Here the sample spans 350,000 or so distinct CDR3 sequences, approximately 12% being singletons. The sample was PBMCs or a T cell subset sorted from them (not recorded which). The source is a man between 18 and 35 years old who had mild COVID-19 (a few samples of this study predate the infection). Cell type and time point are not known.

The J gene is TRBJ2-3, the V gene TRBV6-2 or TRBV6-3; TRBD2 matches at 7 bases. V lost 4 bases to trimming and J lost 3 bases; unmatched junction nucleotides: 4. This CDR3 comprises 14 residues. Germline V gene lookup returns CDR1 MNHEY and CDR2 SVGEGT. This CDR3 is CASSSQAGTDTQYF. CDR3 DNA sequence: TGTGCCAGCAGTTCCCAAGCGGGGACAGATACGCAGTATTTT.

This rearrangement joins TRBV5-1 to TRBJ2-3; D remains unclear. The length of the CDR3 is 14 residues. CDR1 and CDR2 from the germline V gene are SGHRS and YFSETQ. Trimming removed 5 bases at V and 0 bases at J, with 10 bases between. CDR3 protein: CASREATSTDTQYF. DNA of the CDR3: TGCGCCAGCAGGGAAGCGACTAGCACAGATACGCAGTATTTT.

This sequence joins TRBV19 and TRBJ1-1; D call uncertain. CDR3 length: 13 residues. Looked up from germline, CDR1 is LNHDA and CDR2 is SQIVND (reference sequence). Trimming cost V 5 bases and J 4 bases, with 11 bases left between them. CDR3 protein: CASSVGPTTEAFF. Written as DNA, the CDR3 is TGTGCCAGTAGTGTAGGCCCCACCACTGAAGCTTTCTTT.

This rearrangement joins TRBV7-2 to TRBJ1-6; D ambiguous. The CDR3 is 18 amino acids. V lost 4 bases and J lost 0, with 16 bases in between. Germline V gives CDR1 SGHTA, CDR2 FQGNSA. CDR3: CASSSRRRTSSYNSPLHF. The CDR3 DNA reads TGTGCCAGCAGCTCTAGGCGAAGGACTAGCTCCTATAATTCACCCCTCCACTTT.

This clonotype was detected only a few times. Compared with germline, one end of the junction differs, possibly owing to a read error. The CDR3 DNA is TGTGCCAGCTGTTTCGCAACGGGTGGCTACACCTTC. The encoded protein is CASCFATGGYTF. The rearrangement joins TRBV12-3 or TRBV12-4 to TRBJ1-2, with D uncertain. This CDR3 is 12 amino acids long.

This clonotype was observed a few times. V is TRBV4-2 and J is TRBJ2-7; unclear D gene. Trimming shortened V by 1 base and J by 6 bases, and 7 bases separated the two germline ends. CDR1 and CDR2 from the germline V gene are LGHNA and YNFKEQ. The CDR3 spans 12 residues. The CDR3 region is CASSQGVGEQYF. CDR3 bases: TGTGCCAGCAGCCAAGGTGTCGGCGAGCAGTACTTC.

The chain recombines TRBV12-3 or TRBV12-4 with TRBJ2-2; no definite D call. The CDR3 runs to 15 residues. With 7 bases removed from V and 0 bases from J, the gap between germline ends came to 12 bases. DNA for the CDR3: TGTGCCAGCACCACCCATCAAGCGAACACCGGGGAGCTGTTTTTT. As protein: CASTTHQANTGELFF.